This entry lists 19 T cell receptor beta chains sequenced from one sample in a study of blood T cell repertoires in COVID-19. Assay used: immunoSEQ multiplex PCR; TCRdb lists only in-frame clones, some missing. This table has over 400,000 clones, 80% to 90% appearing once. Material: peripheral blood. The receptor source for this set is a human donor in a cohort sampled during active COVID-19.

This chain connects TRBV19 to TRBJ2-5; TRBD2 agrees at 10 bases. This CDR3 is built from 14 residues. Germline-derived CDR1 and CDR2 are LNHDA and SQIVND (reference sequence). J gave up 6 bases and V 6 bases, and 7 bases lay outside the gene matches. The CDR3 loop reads CASSEAGGPKTQYF. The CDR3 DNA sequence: TGTGCCAGTAGCGAAGCGGGAGGGCCCAAGACCCAGTACTTC.

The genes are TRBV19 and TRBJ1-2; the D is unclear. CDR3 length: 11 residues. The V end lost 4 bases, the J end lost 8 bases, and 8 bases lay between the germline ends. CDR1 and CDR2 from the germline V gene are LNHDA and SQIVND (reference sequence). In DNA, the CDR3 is TGTGCCAGTAGTACAGGAATCGGCTACACCTTC. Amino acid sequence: CASSTGIGYTF.

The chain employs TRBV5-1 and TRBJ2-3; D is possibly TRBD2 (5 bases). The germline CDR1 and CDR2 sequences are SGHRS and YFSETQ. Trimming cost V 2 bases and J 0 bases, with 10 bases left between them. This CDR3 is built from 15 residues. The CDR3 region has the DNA TGCGCCAGCAGCTTTGCGCGGACTAGCACAGATACGCAGTATTTT. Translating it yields CASSFARTSTDTQYF.

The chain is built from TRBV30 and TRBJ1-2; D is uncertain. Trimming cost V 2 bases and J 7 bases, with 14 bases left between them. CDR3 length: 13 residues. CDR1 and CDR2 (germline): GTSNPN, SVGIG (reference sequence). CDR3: CAWSPSSLVGYTF. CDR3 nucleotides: TGTGCCTGGAGTCCATCTTCACTGGTTGGCTACACCTTC.

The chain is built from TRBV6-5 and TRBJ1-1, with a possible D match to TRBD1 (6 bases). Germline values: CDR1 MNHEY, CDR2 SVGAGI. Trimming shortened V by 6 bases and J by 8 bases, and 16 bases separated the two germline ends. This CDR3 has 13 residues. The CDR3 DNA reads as TGTGCCAGCAGACCCGGACAGAAACTAGAAGCTTTCTTT. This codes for CASRPGQKLEAFF.

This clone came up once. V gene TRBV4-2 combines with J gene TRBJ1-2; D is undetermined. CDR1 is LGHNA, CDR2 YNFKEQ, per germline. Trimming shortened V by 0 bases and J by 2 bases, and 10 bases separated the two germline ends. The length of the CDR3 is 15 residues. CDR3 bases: TGTGCCAGCAGCCAAGATAACAGTGGGAACTATGGCTACACCTTC. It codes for CASSQDNSGNYGYTF.

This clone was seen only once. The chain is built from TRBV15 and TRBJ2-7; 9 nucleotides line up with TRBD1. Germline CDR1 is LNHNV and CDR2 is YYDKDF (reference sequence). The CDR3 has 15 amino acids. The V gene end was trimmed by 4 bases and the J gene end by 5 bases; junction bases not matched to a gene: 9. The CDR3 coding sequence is TGTGCCACCAGCATCCAGGACAGGGGTCTGAACGAGCAGTACTTC. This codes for CATSIQDRGLNEQYF. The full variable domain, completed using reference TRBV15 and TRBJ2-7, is DAMVIQNPRYQVTQFGKPVTLSCSQTLNHNVMYWYQQKSSQAPKLLFHYYDKDFNNEADTPDNFQSRRPNTSFCFLDIRSPGLGDTAMYLCATSIQDRGLNEQYFGPGTRLTVT.

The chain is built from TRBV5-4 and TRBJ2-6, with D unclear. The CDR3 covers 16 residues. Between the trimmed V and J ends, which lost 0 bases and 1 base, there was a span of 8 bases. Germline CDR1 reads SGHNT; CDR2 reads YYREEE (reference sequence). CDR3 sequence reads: CASSLGLQSGANVLTF. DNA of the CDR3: TGTGCCAGCAGCTTGGGACTTCAATCTGGGGCCAACGTCCTGACTTTC.

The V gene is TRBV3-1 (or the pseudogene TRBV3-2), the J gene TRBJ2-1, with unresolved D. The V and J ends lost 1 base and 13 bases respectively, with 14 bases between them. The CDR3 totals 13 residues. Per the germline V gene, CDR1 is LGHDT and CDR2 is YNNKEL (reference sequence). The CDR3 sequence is CASSQAYFGHQFF. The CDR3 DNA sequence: TGTGCCAGCAGCCAAGCTTATTTCGGTCATCAGTTCTTC.

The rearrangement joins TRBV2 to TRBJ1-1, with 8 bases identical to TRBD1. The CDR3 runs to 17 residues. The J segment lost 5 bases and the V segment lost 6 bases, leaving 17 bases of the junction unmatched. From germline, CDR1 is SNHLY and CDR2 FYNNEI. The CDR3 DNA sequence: TGTGCCAGCAGCACCTTACGGACAGGGCCGAGTAGTACTGAAGCTTTCTTT. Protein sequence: CASSTLRTGPSSTEAFF.

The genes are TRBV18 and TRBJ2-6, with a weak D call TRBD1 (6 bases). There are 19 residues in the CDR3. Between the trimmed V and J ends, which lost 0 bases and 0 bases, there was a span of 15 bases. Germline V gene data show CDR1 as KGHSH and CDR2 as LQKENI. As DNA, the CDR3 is TGTGCCAGCTCACCACCCCTGGGGGCTCATTACTCTGGGGCCAACGTCCTGACTTTC. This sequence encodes CASSPPLGAHYSGANVLTF.

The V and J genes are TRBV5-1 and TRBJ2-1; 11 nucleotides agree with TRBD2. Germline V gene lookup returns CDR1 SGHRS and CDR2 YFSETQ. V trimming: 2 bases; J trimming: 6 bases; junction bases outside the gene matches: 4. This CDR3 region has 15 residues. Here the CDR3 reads CASSLIAGGLNEQFF. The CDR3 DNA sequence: TGCGCCAGCAGCTTAATAGCGGGAGGGCTCAATGAGCAGTTCTTC.

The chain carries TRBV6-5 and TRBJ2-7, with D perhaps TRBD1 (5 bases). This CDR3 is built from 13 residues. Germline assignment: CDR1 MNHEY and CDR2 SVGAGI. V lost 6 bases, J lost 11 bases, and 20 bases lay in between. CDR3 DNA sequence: TGTGCCAGCAGCCCCAGGGCCGGTACGTCGGAGTACTTC. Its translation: CASSPRAGTSEYF.

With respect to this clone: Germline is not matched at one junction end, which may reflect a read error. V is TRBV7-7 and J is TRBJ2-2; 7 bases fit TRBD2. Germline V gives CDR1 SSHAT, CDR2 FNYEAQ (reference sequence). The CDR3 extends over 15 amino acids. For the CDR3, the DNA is TGTGCTAGCAGCTTAGAGGGACTACACACCGGGGAGCTGTTTTTT. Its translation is CASSLEGLHTGELFF.

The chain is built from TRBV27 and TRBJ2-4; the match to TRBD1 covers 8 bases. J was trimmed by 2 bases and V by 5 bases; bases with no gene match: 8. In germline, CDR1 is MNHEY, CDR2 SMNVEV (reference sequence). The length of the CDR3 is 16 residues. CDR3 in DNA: TGTGCCAGCAGTGGGGGACAGGTGATATCCAAAAACATTCAGTACTTC. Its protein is CASSGGQVISKNIQYF.

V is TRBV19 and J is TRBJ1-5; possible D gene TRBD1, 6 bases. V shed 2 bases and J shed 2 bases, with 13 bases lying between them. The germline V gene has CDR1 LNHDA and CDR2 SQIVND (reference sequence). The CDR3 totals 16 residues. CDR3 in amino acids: CASSIQGMEGNQPQHF. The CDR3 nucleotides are TGTGCCAGTAGTATACAGGGGATGGAGGGCAATCAGCCCCAGCATTTT.

The CDR3 DNA follows: TGTGCCTGGAAATCAGGGGCCTATGGCTACACCTTC. This gives the protein CAWKSGAYGYTF. V and J are TRBV30 and TRBJ1-2; tentatively, D is TRBD1 (6 bases). Germline V gene sequence: CDR1 GTSNPN, CDR2 SVGIG (reference sequence). The CDR3 length is 12 residues. The V end lost 4 bases, the J end lost 4 bases, and 10 bases lay between the germline ends.

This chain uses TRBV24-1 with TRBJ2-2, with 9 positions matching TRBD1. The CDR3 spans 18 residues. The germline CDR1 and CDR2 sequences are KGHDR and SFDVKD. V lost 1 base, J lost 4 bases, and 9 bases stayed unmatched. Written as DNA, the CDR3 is TGTGCCACCAGTGATTTCCCCTATCGGACAGGGGCCACCGGGGAGCTGTTTTTT. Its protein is CATSDFPYRTGATGELFF.

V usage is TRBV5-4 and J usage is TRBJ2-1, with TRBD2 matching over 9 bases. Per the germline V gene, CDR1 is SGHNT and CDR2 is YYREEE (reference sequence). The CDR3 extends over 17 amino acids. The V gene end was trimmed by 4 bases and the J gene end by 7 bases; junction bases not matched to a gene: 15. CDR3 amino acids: CASSPGAASGIRNEQFF. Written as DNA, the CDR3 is TGTGCCAGCAGCCCGGGAGCGGCTAGCGGGATTCGGAATGAGCAGTTCTTC.